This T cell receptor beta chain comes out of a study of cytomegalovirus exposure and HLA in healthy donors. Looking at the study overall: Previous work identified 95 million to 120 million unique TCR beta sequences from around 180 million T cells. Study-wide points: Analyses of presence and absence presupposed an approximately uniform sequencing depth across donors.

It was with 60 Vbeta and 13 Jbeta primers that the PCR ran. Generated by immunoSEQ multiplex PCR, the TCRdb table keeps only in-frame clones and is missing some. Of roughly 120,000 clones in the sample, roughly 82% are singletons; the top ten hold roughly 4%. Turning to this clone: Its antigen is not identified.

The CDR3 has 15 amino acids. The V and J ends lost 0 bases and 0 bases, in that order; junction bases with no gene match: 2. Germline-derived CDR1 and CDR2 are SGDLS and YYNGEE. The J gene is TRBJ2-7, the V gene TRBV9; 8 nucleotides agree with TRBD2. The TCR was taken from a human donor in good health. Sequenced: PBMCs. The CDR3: CASSVESGSSYEQYF. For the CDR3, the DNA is TGTGCCAGCAGCGTAGAAAGCGGGAGCTCCTACGAGCAGTACTTC.